The 28 T cell receptor beta chains below were found in one sample sequenced in a study of beta chain features in type 1 diabetes. Expressed TCRB transcripts were sequenced because the isolated RNA had all been reverse transcribed beforehand. Generated by immunoSEQ multiplex PCR, the TCRdb table keeps only in-frame clones and is missing some. The sample shows some 150,000 clones, more than 10% of them seen only once. Their antigens are not known. Overall study results and limits: People with Type 1 diabetes carried modestly yet significantly shorter TCRB CDR3s in all four CD4+ subsets.

The sample consisted of central memory CD4+ T cells from blood. These receptors all come from a man aged 18 to 29 with type 1 diabetes.

The J gene is TRBJ2-2, the V gene TRBV30; D gene unclear. The CDR3 runs 13 residues. CDR1 is GTSNPN and CDR2 is SVGIG in the germline V gene (reference sequence). The ends were cut back, 0 bases at V and 5 bases at J, with 7 bases in the middle. The CDR3 protein is CAWSVAGTGELFF. DNA for the CDR3: TGTGCCTGGAGTGTCGCTGGGACCGGGGAGCTGTTTTTT. Combining the CDR3 with reference TRBV30 and TRBJ2-2 gives the whole variable domain SQTIHQWPATLVQPVGSPLSLECTVEGTSNPNLYWYRQAAGRGLQLLFYSVGIGQISSEVPQNLSASRPQDRQFILSSKKLLLSDSGFYLCAWSVAGTGELFFGEGSRLTVL.

This clone was seen a few times. This rearrangement joins TRBV30 to TRBJ1-2; unclear D gene. CDR1 is GTSNPN, CDR2 SVGIG, per germline (reference sequence). V lost 2 bases to trimming and J lost 6 bases, with 13 bases between them. This CDR3 comprises 13 residues. The CDR3 sequence is CAWSHRRGNGYTF. As DNA, the CDR3 is TGTGCCTGGAGTCACAGACGAGGGAATGGCTACACCTTC.

This clone turned up a few times. This chain links TRBV7-8 with TRBJ2-5; D gene unclear. Germline CDR1 reads SGHVS; CDR2 reads FQNEAQ. This CDR3 spans 14 amino acids. The ends were cut back, 5 bases at V and 1 base at J, with 11 bases in the middle. CDR3 residues: CASSRRTRQETQYF. The CDR3 DNA reads TGTGCCAGCAGCCGACGGACCCGCCAAGAGACCCAGTACTTC.

Only one count was recorded for this clone. This chain links TRBV7-9 with TRBJ2-1; no firm D call. CDR3 length: 12 amino acids. CDR1 and CDR2 (germline): SEHNR, FQNEAQ (reference sequence). The V and J ends lost 1 base and 8 bases respectively, with 6 bases between them. CDR3 sequence reads: CASSLVDDEQFF. For the CDR3, the DNA is TGTGCCAGCAGCTTAGTGGACGATGAGCAGTTCTTC.

V gene TRBV25-1 combines with J gene TRBJ2-7; 7 bases match TRBD1. CDR3 length: 14 amino acids. V dropped 5 bases and J dropped 5; count of bases not matched to a gene: 9. Germline V CDR1 and CDR2: MGHDK, SYGVNS. This chain's CDR3 is CASSRARGPHEQYF. CDR3 DNA sequence: TGTGCCAGCAGTAGAGCTAGGGGGCCCCACGAGCAGTACTTC.

This clone was counted at least ten times. The chain couples TRBV14 to TRBJ2-5; possibly TRBD2 for D (5 bases). The CDR3 length is 12 residues. CDR1 and CDR2 (germline): SGHDN, FVKESK. The germline V and J ends were trimmed by 5 bases and 3 bases, with 7 bases remaining between them. The CDR3 DNA reads as TGTGCCAGCAGCACTAGGGAAGAGACCCAGTACTTC. Amino acid sequence: CASSTREETQYF.

This clone was seen only a few times. The chain carries TRBV30 and TRBJ1-4; a possible D gene is TRBD1 (5 bases). The germline V and J ends were trimmed by 0 bases and 8 bases, with 19 bases remaining between them. Germline V CDR1 and CDR2: GTSNPN, SVGIG (reference sequence). The CDR3 is made up of 16 amino acids. The CDR3 loop reads CAWSVTPPGPREKLFF. The CDR3 DNA sequence: TGTGCCTGGAGTGTAACCCCACCAGGGCCGAGGGAAAAACTGTTTTTT.

This clone was seen only a few times. V gene TRBV30 combines with J gene TRBJ2-5; D remains ambiguous. The V end lost 6 bases, the J end lost 5 bases, and 13 bases lay between the germline ends. Per the germline V gene, CDR1 is GTSNPN and CDR2 is SVGIG (reference sequence). The CDR3 extends over 12 amino acids. The CDR3 DNA follows: TGTGCCTGCGCTCTGGGTTCTGAGACCCAGTACTTC. Translating it yields CACALGSETQYF.

This clone showed up just a few times. The CDR3, as DNA: TGTGCCAGCAGTTATGATGGATTACACGTGGATACGCAGTATTTT. Amino acid sequence: CASSYDGLHVDTQYF. This chain connects TRBV6-6 to TRBJ2-3; D uncertain. V was pared by 3 bases and J by 6 bases, with 16 bases between. The CDR3 sequence is 15 residues long. The V gene's germline CDR1 is MNHNY and CDR2 SVGAGI (reference sequence).

J is TRBJ2-1 and V is TRBV11-2, with 8 bases identical to TRBD1. The CDR3 covers 16 residues. After removal of 1 base from V and 7 bases from J, the junction contained 9 bases not matched to a gene. CDR1 is SGHAT, CDR2 FQNNGV, per germline. The CDR3 region is CASSLVWAGGSNEQFF. The DNA for the CDR3 is TGTGCCAGCAGCTTAGTTTGGGCAGGGGGCTCGAATGAGCAGTTCTTC.

The chain has TRBV2 and TRBJ1-2; no clear D. Germline V CDR1 and CDR2: SNHLY, FYNNEI. V gave up 5 bases and J gave up 8 bases, with 15 bases separating them. The CDR3 consists of 13 residues. The CDR3 sequence: CASSLGSHMGYTF. The CDR3 nucleotides are TGTGCCAGCAGTTTGGGGTCCCACATGGGCTACACCTTC.

On this clone: Other DNA sequences from this sample encode an identical CDR3 as well. CDR3 DNA sequence: TGTGCCAGCAGTGAGGGCGGCTACGAGCAGTACTTC. Amino acids: CASSEGGYEQYF. J is TRBJ2-7 and V is TRBV2, with no clear D. This CDR3 is 12 amino acids long. Deletions cut 3 bases from V and 3 bases from J, with 6 bases between. CDR1 is SNHLY and CDR2 is FYNNEI in the germline V gene.

This clone showed up just a few times. This rearrangement joins TRBV28 to TRBJ2-1, with D possibly matching TRBD2 (7 bases). V lost 5 bases to trimming and J lost 7 bases, with 18 bases between them. The CDR3 loop spans 15 amino acids. The germline gives CDR1 MDHEN, CDR2 SYDVKM. The CDR3: CASSVLAGAGNEQFF. CDR3 DNA sequence: TGTGCCAGCAGTGTCCTCGCGGGGGCGGGGAATGAGCAGTTCTTC.

This clone was counted between two and nine times. This chain connects TRBV6-5 to TRBJ2-7; TRBD2 might be the D (6 bases). This CDR3 region has 15 residues. V was shortened by 0 bases and J by 2 bases, with 11 bases between the two germline ends. Germline V gene lookup returns CDR1 MNHEY and CDR2 SVGAGI. CDR3 protein: CASSYSAGTPYEQYF. CDR3 sequence (DNA): TGTGCCAGCAGTTACTCGGCGGGGACTCCCTACGAGCAGTACTTC.

V gene TRBV6-1 combines with J gene TRBJ1-6, with D possibly TRBD1 on 6 matching bases. CDR3 length: 13 residues. Trimming removed 4 bases from V and 10 bases from J, with 11 bases in between. Germline V gene lookup returns CDR1 MNHNS and CDR2 SASEGT. Written as DNA, the CDR3 is TGTGCCAGCAGTGGATACAGGGAATCACCCCTCCACTTT. It encodes CASSGYRESPLHF.

The J gene is TRBJ2-1, the V gene TRBV7-6; 7 bases line up with TRBD2. J gave up 6 bases and V 1 base, and 9 bases lay outside the gene matches. Germline V gene lookup returns CDR1 SGHVS and CDR2 FNYEAQ. This CDR3 has 16 residues. CDR3 nucleotides: TGTGCCAGCAGCTTAGGACAGACTAGCACCGGCAATGAGCAGTTCTTC. It encodes CASSLGQTSTGNEQFF.

Only a few counts were recorded for this clone. Other DNA sequences from this sample encode an identical CDR3 as well. The chain carries TRBV14 and TRBJ2-7; 7 bases align to TRBD1. The germline gives CDR1 SGHDN, CDR2 FVKESK. This CDR3 spans 15 amino acids. V lost 2 bases to trimming and J lost 2 bases; unmatched junction nucleotides: 6. CDR3 sequence reads: CASSQRTGITYEQYF. The CDR3 coding sequence is TGTGCCAGCAGCCAACGGACAGGAATAACCTACGAGCAGTACTTC.

The chain joins TRBV2 to TRBJ2-7, with 7 bases matching TRBD1. CDR3 size: 13 residues. Germline V gene sequence: CDR1 SNHLY, CDR2 FYNNEI. The trim removed 7 bases at V and 0 bases at J, leaving 3 bases unmatched. The CDR3 spells CASKRDSSYEQYF. CDR3 coding DNA: TGTGCCAGCAAGAGGGACAGCTCCTACGAGCAGTACTTC.

The rearrangement joins TRBV6-6 to TRBJ2-5; the match to TRBD2 covers 9 bases. The germline V gene encodes CDR1 MNHNY and CDR2 SVGAGI (reference sequence). The junction had 11 bases not matched to a gene; V was cut back by 8 bases and J by 7 bases. The CDR3 has 14 amino acids. CDR3 loop: CASRPSGVLGTQYF. The CDR3 coding sequence is TGTGCCAGCCGTCCTAGCGGGGTGCTTGGGACCCAGTACTTC.

The chain uses TRBV25-1 and TRBJ2-5; D is tentatively TRBD1 or TRBD2 (5 bases each). CDR1 MGHDK and CDR2 SYGVNS come from the germline V gene. Trimming cost V 4 bases and J 5 bases, with 14 bases left between them. This CDR3 spans 14 amino acids. The CDR3 nucleotides read TGTGCCAGCAGTGGGGACGGGGAGAGGGAGACCCAGTACTTC. Translated, it gives CASSGDGERETQYF.

The chain combines TRBV5-4 with TRBJ2-7, with a possible D match to TRBD1 (6 bases). Germline CDR1 reads SGHNT; CDR2 reads YYREEE (reference sequence). Trimming shortened V by 4 bases and J by 1 base, and 9 bases separated the two germline ends. This CDR3 has 13 amino acids. This CDR3 is CASSAQGSYEQYF. The CDR3 DNA reads as TGTGCCAGCAGCGCACAGGGTTCCTACGAGCAGTACTTC.

CDR3 amino acids: CAGPGDGGPYGYTF. The CDR3 DNA is TGCGCCGGGCCAGGGGACGGGGGGCCCTATGGCTACACCTTC. The chain combines TRBV29-1 with TRBJ1-2; perhaps TRBD1 as D (6 bases). In germline, CDR1 is SQVTM, CDR2 ANQGSEA. CDR3 length equals 14 residues.

This rearrangement joins TRBV18 to TRBJ2-1; the D gene is possibly TRBD1 (6 bases). Germline V CDR1 and CDR2: KGHSH, LQKENI. The germline V and J ends were trimmed by 3 bases and 6 bases, with 12 bases remaining between them. The CDR3 has 14 residues. CDR3 coding DNA: TGTGCCAGCTCACCCTCAGGGGCTGGCAATGAGCAGTTCTTC. It encodes CASSPSGAGNEQFF.

V is TRBV28 and J is TRBJ2-5; D is undetermined. V was clipped by 6 bases and J by 5 bases, with 4 bases between them. This CDR3 comprises 10 residues. Germline V gene data show CDR1 as MDHEN and CDR2 as SYDVKM. The CDR3 DNA reads TGTGCCAGCAGCTTCGAGACCCAGTACTTC. Protein product: CASSFETQYF.

The chain links TRBV5-4 to TRBJ1-5; D is ambiguous. This CDR3 is built from 13 residues. Germline assignment: CDR1 SGHNT and CDR2 YYREEE (reference sequence). V was pared by 3 bases and J by 4 bases, with 8 bases between. CDR3 residues: CASSSDMNQPQHF. The CDR3 nucleotides are TGTGCCAGCAGCTCAGACATGAATCAGCCCCAGCATTTT.

The genes are TRBV5-1 and TRBJ2-7; no clear D gene. Looked up from germline, CDR1 is SGHRS and CDR2 is YFSETQ. V lost 3 bases to trimming and J lost 0 bases, with 7 bases between them. The CDR3 is 13 amino acids. CDR3 bases: TGCGCCAGCAGCTACGGACCCTCCTACGAGCAGTACTTC. Protein: CASSYGPSYEQYF.

This clone turned up a few times. CDR3 nucleotides: TGTGCCTGGACTCCCCAGCCCCATTCACCCCTCCACTTT. The encoded protein is CAWTPQPHSPLHF. The chain joins TRBV30 to TRBJ1-6; D remains unclear. The ends were cut back, 4 bases at V and 8 bases at J, with 12 bases in the middle. Germline V lookup: CDR1 GTSNPN, CDR2 SVGIG (reference sequence). This CDR3 is built from 13 residues.

The V call is TRBV2, the J call TRBJ1-3; D is unresolved. V was clipped by 6 bases and J by 4 bases, with 19 bases between them. The length of the CDR3 is 16 residues. Germline V gene lookup returns CDR1 SNHLY and CDR2 FYNNEI. CDR3 DNA: TGTGCCAGCAGCGTCGGTCCCACTGTGGGGGGAAACACCATATATTTT. This codes for CASSVGPTVGGNTIYF.